A selection of T cell receptor beta chains follows, all from one sample in a study of blood T cell repertoires in COVID-19. TCRdb's copy holds only in-frame clones and misses some; the assay was immunoSEQ multiplex PCR. The sample lists about 250,000 clones, 80% to 90% occurring once. The sequenced material came from peripheral blood. The source is a woman aged 25-40 years with active or convalescent COVID-19. Both conserved end residues are part of each CDR3. A D gene is named only where the DNA matches it firmly. The size of a clone is reported for some rows only, either as once, few or many, or as a class for expanded clones.

CDR3 DNA	CDR3 protein	V gene	J gene	clone size	D gene
TGTGCCAGCAGCCCAGCGGGGTCCAGTTCACCCCTCCACTTT	CASSPAGSSSPLHF	TRBV3-1/TRBV3-2	TRBJ1-6	once	-
TGTGCCAGCAGCCAAGTAGCCCCAAGGGACTATCATCAGCCCCAGCATTTT	CASSQVAPRDYHQPQHF	TRBV28	TRBJ1-5	-	-
TGTGCCAGCAGTTTCAGGGTAACTAACACTGAAGCTTTCTTT	CASSFRVTNTEAFF	TRBV28	TRBJ1-1	-	-
TGTGCCAGCAGCTTAGCCAGGGAGAACACTGAAGCTTTCTTT	CASSLARENTEAFF	TRBV7-2	TRBJ1-1	-	-
TGTGCCAGCGGGTCGATAGCCCATGTCGCTGAAGCTTTCTTT	CASGSIAHVAEAFF	TRBV3-1/TRBV3-2	TRBJ1-1	-	-
TGCGCCAGCAGCTTGGGGCAGAAAACTGAAGCTTTCTTT	CASSLGQKTEAFF	TRBV5-1	TRBJ1-1	-	-
TGTGCCAGCAGCCCGAACGGACAGCCCAACACTGAAGCTTTCTTT	CASSPNGQPNTEAFF	TRBV2	TRBJ1-1	-	-
TGTGCCAGCACCACCAGACAGGGACTGAACACTGAAGCTTTCTTT	CASTTRQGLNTEAFF	TRBV28	TRBJ1-1	-	TRBD1
TGTGCCAGCAGCCCGACAGCTGGGTCACCCCTCCACTTT	CASSPTAGSPLHF	TRBV12-3/TRBV12-4	TRBJ1-6	once	-
TGTGCCAGCAGCCGCAGCGCTAGCACAGATACGCAGTATTTT	CASSRSASTDTQYF	TRBV3-1/TRBV3-2	TRBJ2-3	-	-
TGCGCCAGCAAGCGTATTTTCCAGCCAGATACGCAGTATTTT	CASKRIFQPDTQYF	TRBV5-1	TRBJ2-3	-	-
TGTGCCAGCAGCTTGGGGACAGGGGATAATCAGCCCCAGCATTTT	CASSLGTGDNQPQHF	TRBV5-8	TRBJ1-5	once	TRBD1
TGTGCCAGCAGTTCTACAAACAGGGGGCGGTACACCTTC	CASSSTNRGRYTF	TRBV27	TRBJ1-2	-	TRBD1
TGTGCCTGGGGAACCTCAGGGGGCAGCTCCGAGCAGTACTTC	CAWGTSGGSSEQYF	TRBV30	TRBJ2-7	-	TRBD1
TGTGCCAGCAGTCCGTTCGGACAAGGGGGTTCACCCCTCCACTTT	CASSPFGQGGSPLHF	TRBV27	TRBJ1-6	-	-
TGTGCCAGTAACGACAGGTACTATAATTCACCCCTCCACTTT	CASNDRYYNSPLHF	TRBV19	TRBJ1-6	few	-
TGTGCCAGCCTCATTCCAGGGGGCGCCGACCCTTTCTTT	CASLIPGGADPFF	TRBV19	TRBJ1-1	-	TRBD1
TGTGCCAGCGCCTCGAGGGACAGGGGGTTTTATGGCTACACCTTC	CASASRDRGFYGYTF	TRBV2	TRBJ1-2	-	TRBD1
TGTGCCTGGAGTGTCCTTCTAGCCGGGGAGCTGTTTTTT	CAWSVLLAGELFF	TRBV30	TRBJ2-2	once	-
TGCGCCAGCGCGAAGAGCTCCTATAATTCACCCCTCCACTTT	CASAKSSYNSPLHF	TRBV5-1	TRBJ1-6	-	-
TGTGCCAGCAGTTTAGAGGGTCGGGGCAATCAGCCCCAGCATTTT	CASSLEGRGNQPQHF	TRBV28	TRBJ1-5	-	-
TGTGCCTGGAATCACCTAGGGGGCGGTGGGTACGAGCAGTACTTC	CAWNHLGGGGYEQYF	TRBV30	TRBJ2-7	few	TRBD1
TGTGCCAGCTCTACAAATTCGGCCGGACAGGGGTCCGGCTACACCTTC	CASSTNSAGQGSGYTF	TRBV18	TRBJ1-2	-	TRBD1
TGTGCCAGCAGCTTGGTCAGGGGCGATGGAAACACCATATATTTT	CASSLVRGDGNTIYF	TRBV5-5	TRBJ1-3	-	-
TGTGCCACCAGTGATTTCCGGACAACTGGCTACACCTTC	CATSDFRTTGYTF	TRBV24-1	TRBJ1-2	-	-
TGTGCCAGCAGCTTCCATGGCGGGGTGACGTCCTACGAGCAGTACTTC	CASSFHGGVTSYEQYF	TRBV7-8	TRBJ2-7	-	-
TGTGCCAGCAGCGTTTCCAGGGGGCTTGGGGGCGAGCAGTACTTC	CASSVSRGLGGEQYF	TRBV9	TRBJ2-7	-	TRBD1
TGTGCCAGCAGTCCCCTAACTTGGGACAGCTCTACCTATGGCTACACCTTC	CASSPLTWDSSTYGYTF	TRBV28	TRBJ1-2	-	TRBD1
TGTGCCTGGAGTCCAAACACCCATAATTCACCCCTCCACTTT	CAWSPNTHNSPLHF	TRBV30	TRBJ1-6	-	-
TGTGCCAGCAGCTCGGCGGGGGGCTGGGATGAGCAGTTCTTC	CASSSAGGWDEQFF	TRBV25-1	TRBJ2-1	once	TRBD2
TGTGCCTGGAGTCAGCGCGGGGGGGCCAAAAACATTCAGTACTTC	CAWSQRGGAKNIQYF	TRBV30	TRBJ2-4	-	TRBD2
TGTGCCAGCAGTTCCGGGACAGTCCGAATTTTCTTC	CASSSGTVRIFF	TRBV28	TRBJ1-2	few	TRBD1
TGTGCCACTTCAGCGGGGGGGCCGTCCGCGACCCAGTACTTC	CATSAGGPSATQYF	TRBV19	TRBJ2-5	-	TRBD2
TGTGCCACCAGCGAGCGGGGAGCAACTAATGAAAAACTGTTTTTT	CATSERGATNEKLFF	TRBV10-3	TRBJ1-4	-	-
TGTGCCAGCAGTCCTCAACAGACCACTCAGGGGGGAAAATTCCTGATTAACTATGGCTACACCTTC	CASSPQQTTQGGKFLINYGYTF	TRBV6-6	TRBJ1-2	-	TRBD1
-	CASILGAPQATQYF	TRBV2	TRBJ2-3	few	-
TGTGCCAGCAGCAATACAGGGTCCCCCTACGAGCAGTACTTC	CASSNTGSPYEQYF	TRBV7-9	TRBJ2-7	-	-